These 5 T cell receptor beta chains were sequenced from one sample in a study of CD8+ T cells in alopecia areata. cDNA reverse transcribed from extracted RNA served as the sequencing template. Some clones are missing from TCRdb's copy, which holds only in-frame ones; the method was immunoSEQ multiplex PCR. The sample lists around 200,000 clones; 63% were seen once. Sequenced here: CD4+ T cells sorted from blood, sampled at week 0. The receptors stem from a human donor with alopecia areata.

The V and J genes are TRBV7-3 and TRBJ2-2; D gene unclear. Germline V lookup: CDR1 SGHTA, CDR2 FQGTGA. The CDR3 covers 13 residues. Trimming took 2 bases from V and 5 from J, leaving 6 bases between them. CDR3 in amino acids: CASSLGRTGELFF. DNA of the CDR3: TGTGCCAGCAGCTTAGGCAGAACCGGGGAGCTGTTTTTT.

V gene TRBV29-1 combines with J gene TRBJ2-7, with D possibly matching TRBD2 (6 bases). The CDR3 has 14 residues. Germline CDR1 reads SQVTM; CDR2 reads ANQGSEA. V was pared by 1 base and J by 3 bases, with 13 bases between. The CDR3 protein is CSVEGGTGLYEQYF. Here the CDR3 DNA reads TGCAGCGTTGAAGGGGGGACGGGACTCTACGAGCAGTACTTC.

This rearrangement joins TRBV30 to TRBJ1-2, with D unclear. V shed 0 bases and J shed 5 bases, with 10 bases lying between them. Germline V gene lookup returns CDR1 GTSNPN and CDR2 SVGIG (reference sequence). The CDR3 loop spans 13 amino acids. The CDR3 loop reads CAWSVVSSYGYTF. In DNA form, the CDR3 reads TGTGCCTGGAGTGTAGTGTCCAGTTATGGCTACACCTTC.

This chain connects TRBV29-1 to TRBJ2-7; TRBD2 matches 7 bases. With 7 bases clipped from V and 5 bases from J, the junction kept 5 bases outside the gene matches. Germline V CDR1 and CDR2: SQVTM, ANQGSEA. The CDR3 spans 11 residues. CDR3 residues: CSGRTSNEQYF. CDR3 sequence (DNA): TGCAGCGGCCGGACTAGTAACGAGCAGTACTTC.

In this sample, this clone turned up a few times. The rearrangement links TRBV29-1 to TRBJ2-6; D not resolved. Trimming stripped 6 bases from V and 4 bases from J, with 13 bases between. From germline, CDR1 is SQVTM and CDR2 ANQGSEA. The CDR3 extends over 14 amino acids. CDR3 bases: TGCAGCGTCCCCGGATCTTGGGGGGCCAACGTCCTGACTTTC. Residues: CSVPGSWGANVLTF.